Listed below are T cell receptor beta chains from one sample, sequenced in a study of cytomegalovirus exposure and HLA in healthy donors. Clones were sequenced by immunoSEQ multiplex PCR, and TCRdb holds only the in-frame ones, with some missing. The sample consists of about 100,000 clones, about four fifths of them appearing once. The sequencing input was PBMCs. The origin of the receptors is a woman between 40 and 50 years old in good health and CMV-seronegative. CDR3s include the opening cysteine and the closing phenylalanine or tryptophan. The order of the fields is V gene, clone size, D gene, J gene, CDR3 DNA, CDR3 protein. The D gene is left open where the match is weak. Not all rows give a size; the values are once, few, many and, for expanded clones, a class.

V: TRBV2; size: once; D: TRBD1; J: TRBJ2-2; DNA: TGTGCCAGTACGGGACAGCTGACCGGGGAGCTGTTTTTT; CDR3: CASTGQLTGELFF
V: TRBV5-1; size: -; D: -; J: TRBJ2-7; DNA: TGCGCCAGCAGCTTGAGTCGGGAGTTCTACGAGCAGTACTTC; CDR3: CASSLSREFYEQYF
V: TRBV2; size: once; D: TRBD1; J: TRBJ2-7; DNA: TGTGCCAGCAGTGAAGCCCTACAGGGGTCCTACGAGCAGTACTTC; CDR3: CASSEALQGSYEQYF
V: TRBV7-6; size: -; D: -; J: TRBJ1-2; DNA: TGTGCCAGCAGCCCCGGTGGTCCTCGGGAGAACTATGGCTACACCTTC; CDR3: CASSPGGPRENYGYTF
V: TRBV7-9; size: -; D: -; J: TRBJ2-1; DNA: TGTGCCAGCAGCAAGGACTATATCGATTTGGGCTACAATGAGCAGTTCTTC; CDR3: CASSKDYIDLGYNEQFF
V: TRBV5-3; size: -; D: -; J: TRBJ2-7; DNA: TGTGCCAGAAGCTTGGATGGAGGGAAGAGGTACGAGCAGTACTTC; CDR3: CARSLDGGKRYEQYF
V: TRBV6-5; size: -; D: -; J: TRBJ1-1; DNA: TGTGCCAGCAGTTCCTATGTTGAAGCTTTCTTT; CDR3: CASSSYVEAFF
V: TRBV4-2; size: -; D: TRBD1; J: TRBJ1-2; DNA: TGTGCCAGCAGCCAAGAAAGCCAACAGGGGGCGCTGGGCTACACCTTC; CDR3: CASSQESQQGALGYTF
V: TRBV6-5; size: -; D: -; J: TRBJ1-1; DNA: TGTGCCAGCAGTCAACAGGGCACTGAAGCTTTCTTT; CDR3: CASSQQGTEAFF
V: TRBV6-6; size: -; D: TRBD1; J: TRBJ2-7; DNA: TGTGCCAGCGAAGGGACAGCAGACTCCTACGAGCAGTACTTC; CDR3: CASEGTADSYEQYF
V: TRBV11-2; size: -; D: TRBD2; J: TRBJ2-1; DNA: TGTGCCAGCAGCATGGGACTAGCGGGAACAAGCAATGAGCAGTTCTTC; CDR3: CASSMGLAGTSNEQFF
V: TRBV29-1; size: -; D: TRBD1; J: TRBJ2-7; DNA: TGCAGCGTTGAGGCGACAGGGTCTGGTAAGCAGTACTTC; CDR3: CSVEATGSGKQYF
V: TRBV28; size: -; D: -; J: TRBJ2-2; DNA: TGTGCCAGCAGTTTGGACAGTCGGGCCGGGGAGCTGTTTTTT; CDR3: CASSLDSRAGELFF
V: TRBV27; size: -; D: TRBD2; J: TRBJ2-2; DNA: TGTGCCAGCACTAGCGGCTTAATAGGAACCGGGGAGCTGTTTTTT; CDR3: CASTSGLIGTGELFF
V: TRBV6-5; size: -; D: -; J: TRBJ1-4; DNA: TGTGCCAGCAGTTGGACTAGGGATGAAAAACTGTTTTTT; CDR3: CASSWTRDEKLFF
V: TRBV19; size: -; D: TRBD1; J: TRBJ2-2; DNA: TGTGCCAGTAGTACCCCGCCGGGACAGGGGCTTATTGGGGAGCTGTTTTTT; CDR3: CASSTPPGQGLIGELFF